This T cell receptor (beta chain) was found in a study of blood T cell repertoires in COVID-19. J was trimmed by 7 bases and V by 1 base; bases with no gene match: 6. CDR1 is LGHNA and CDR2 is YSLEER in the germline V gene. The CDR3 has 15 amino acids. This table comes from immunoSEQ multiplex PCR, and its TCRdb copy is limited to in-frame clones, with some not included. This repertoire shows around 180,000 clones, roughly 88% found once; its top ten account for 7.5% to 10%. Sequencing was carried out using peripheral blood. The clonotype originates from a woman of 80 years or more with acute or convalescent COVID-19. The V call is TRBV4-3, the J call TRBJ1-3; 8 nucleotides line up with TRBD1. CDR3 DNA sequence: TGCGCCAGCAGCCAAGGAAACAGGGGGGGTAACACCATATATTTT. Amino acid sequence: CASSQGNRGGNTIYF.